The T cell receptor beta chain described here comes from a study of T cell changes during pregnancy in multiple sclerosis. Profiling relied on immunoSEQ multiplex PCR, and the TCRdb table lists in-frame clones only, not all of them. The sample lists about 38,000 clones; about nine tenths were seen once. Trimming took 5 bases from V and 2 from J; bases not matched to a gene: 13. Germline-derived CDR1 and CDR2 are SGHTA and FQGTGA. This CDR3 comprises 17 residues. Sequenced material: CD8+ T cells from peripheral blood mononuclear cells, taken in the second trimester of pregnancy. The receptor was derived from a female donor with multiple sclerosis, enrolled in a pregnancy study. This chain links TRBV7-3 with TRBJ2-7, with TRBD1 matching 9 bases. This CDR3 reads CASSPKYRGPLPYEQYF. As DNA, the CDR3 is TGTGCCAGCAGCCCTAAGTACAGGGGGCCTCTACCCTACGAGCAGTACTTC.